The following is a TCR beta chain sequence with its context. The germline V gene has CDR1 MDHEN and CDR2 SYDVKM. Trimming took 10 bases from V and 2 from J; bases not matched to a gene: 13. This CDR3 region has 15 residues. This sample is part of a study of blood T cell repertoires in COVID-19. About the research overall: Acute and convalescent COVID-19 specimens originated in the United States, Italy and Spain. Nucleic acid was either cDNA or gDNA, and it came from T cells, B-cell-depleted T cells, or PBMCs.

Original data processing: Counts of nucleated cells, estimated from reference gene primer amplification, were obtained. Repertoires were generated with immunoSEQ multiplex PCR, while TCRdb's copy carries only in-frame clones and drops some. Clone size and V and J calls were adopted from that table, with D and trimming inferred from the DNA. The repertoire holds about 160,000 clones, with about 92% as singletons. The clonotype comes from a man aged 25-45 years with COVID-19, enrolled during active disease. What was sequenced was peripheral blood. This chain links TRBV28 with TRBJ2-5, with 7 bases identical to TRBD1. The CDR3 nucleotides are TGTGCCACCTACGGAGCTAGACAGGGTCAAGAGACCCAGTACTTC. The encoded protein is CATYGARQGQETQYF.